Listed below are T cell receptor beta chains from one sample, sequenced in a study of T cell repertoires in cytomegalovirus infection. TCRdb reanalysed the reads using MiXCR and keeps one entry per CDR3 protein. The sample consists of roughly 990,000 distinct CDR3 sequences, roughly 31% of them appearing once. Their specific antigens are unknown. Sequences were derived from cultured CD8+ T cells from PBMCs, sampled from culture after CMV antigen stimulation. Source of these receptors: a human donor in good health (CMV status not recorded). Some clones in this sample may be carry-over from other donors' samples. CDR3s leave out the opening cysteine and the closing phenylalanine or tryptophan. Each record gives: J gene, V gene, CDR3 protein.

j_gene: TRBJ2-1; v_gene: TRBV7-8; CDR3aa: ASSLGTGTGSAYNEQF
j_gene: TRBJ2-1; v_gene: TRBV27; CDR3aa: ASSFSLTPYNEQF
j_gene: TRBJ1-3; v_gene: TRBV7-9; CDR3aa: ASSLSGNTVPGNTIY
j_gene: TRBJ1-4; v_gene: TRBV4-1; CDR3aa: ASSPTTNRGKLF
j_gene: TRBJ2-5; v_gene: TRBV7-2; CDR3aa: ASSPGWETQY
j_gene: TRBJ2-5; v_gene: TRBV27; CDR3aa: ASSYRVGVETQY
j_gene: TRBJ1-2; v_gene: TRBV7-8; CDR3aa: ASSPTSGQGVHYGYT
j_gene: TRBJ2-5; v_gene: TRBV7-8; CDR3aa: ASSWTGTGEKTQY
j_gene: TRBJ2-1; v_gene: TRBV7-6; CDR3aa: ASSLELAGYFNEQF
j_gene: TRBJ2-4; v_gene: TRBV23-1; CDR3aa: ASSLDPRQNDPRGIAKNIQY
j_gene: TRBJ2-7; v_gene: TRBV7-9; CDR3aa: ASSQYGDIYEQY
j_gene: TRBJ2-3; v_gene: TRBV11-2; CDR3aa: ASSLAVQGGRGTDTQY
j_gene: TRBJ2-5; v_gene: TRBV7-8; CDR3aa: ASSPSGEETQY
j_gene: TRBJ2-1; v_gene: TRBV12-3/TRBV12-4; CDR3aa: ASSLAGARNEQF
j_gene: TRBJ1-6; v_gene: TRBV27; CDR3aa: ASTNAGNYNSPLH